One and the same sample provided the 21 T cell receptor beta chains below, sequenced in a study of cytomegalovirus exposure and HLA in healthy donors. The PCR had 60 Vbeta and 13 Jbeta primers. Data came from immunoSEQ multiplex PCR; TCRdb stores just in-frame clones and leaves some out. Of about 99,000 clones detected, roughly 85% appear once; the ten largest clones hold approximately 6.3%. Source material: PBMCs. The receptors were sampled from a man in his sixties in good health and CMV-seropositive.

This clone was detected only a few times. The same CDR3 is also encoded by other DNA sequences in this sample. Here the CDR3 DNA reads TGCGCCAGCAGCTTGATCGGGGCAACTAATGAAAAACTGTTTTTT. It translates to CASSLIGATNEKLFF. This chain links TRBV5-1 with TRBJ1-4; unclear D gene. The CDR3 extends over 15 amino acids. In germline, CDR1 is SGHRS, CDR2 YFSETQ. Trimming pared 1 base from V and 0 bases from J, leaving 7 bases between.

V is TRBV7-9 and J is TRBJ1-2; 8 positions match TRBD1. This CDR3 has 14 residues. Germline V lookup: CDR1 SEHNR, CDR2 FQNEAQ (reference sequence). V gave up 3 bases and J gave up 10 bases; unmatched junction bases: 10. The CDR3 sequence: CASSFPRQGAIYTF. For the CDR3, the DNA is TGTGCCAGCAGCTTCCCCAGGCAGGGGGCAATCTACACCTTC.

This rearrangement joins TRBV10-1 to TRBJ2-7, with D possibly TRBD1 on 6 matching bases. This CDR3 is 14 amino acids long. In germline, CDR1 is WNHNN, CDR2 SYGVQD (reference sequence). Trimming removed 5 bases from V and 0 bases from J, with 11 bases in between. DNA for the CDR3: TGCGCCAGCAGTCCAGGGGACCCCTCCTACGAGCAGTACTTC. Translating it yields CASSPGDPSYEQYF.

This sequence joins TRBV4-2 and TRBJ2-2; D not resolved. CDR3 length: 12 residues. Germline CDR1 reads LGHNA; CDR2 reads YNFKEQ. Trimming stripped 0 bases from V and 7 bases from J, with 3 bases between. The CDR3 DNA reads TGTGCCAGCAGCCAAGATTACGGGGAGCTGTTTTTT. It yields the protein CASSQDYGELFF.

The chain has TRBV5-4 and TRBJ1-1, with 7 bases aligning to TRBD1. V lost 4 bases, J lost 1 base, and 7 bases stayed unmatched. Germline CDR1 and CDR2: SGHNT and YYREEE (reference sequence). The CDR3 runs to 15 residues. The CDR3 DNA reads TGTGCCAGCAGCCCACGACAGGGCCAGAACACTGAAGCTTTCTTT. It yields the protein CASSPRQGQNTEAFF.

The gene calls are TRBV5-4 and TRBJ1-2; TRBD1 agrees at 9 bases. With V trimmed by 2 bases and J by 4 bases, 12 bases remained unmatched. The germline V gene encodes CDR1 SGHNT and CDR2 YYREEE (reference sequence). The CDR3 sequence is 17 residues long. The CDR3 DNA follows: TGTGCCAGCAGCTTTGGACAGGGGTTCGCAGAATTCTATGGCTACACCTTC. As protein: CASSFGQGFAEFYGYTF.

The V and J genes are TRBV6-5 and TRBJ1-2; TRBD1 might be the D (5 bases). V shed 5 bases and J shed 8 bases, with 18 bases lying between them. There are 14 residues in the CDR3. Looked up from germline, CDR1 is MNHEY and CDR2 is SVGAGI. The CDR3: CASSLGTSLSGYTF. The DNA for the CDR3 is TGTGCCAGCAGTCTAGGGACTTCCCTGTCCGGCTACACCTTC.

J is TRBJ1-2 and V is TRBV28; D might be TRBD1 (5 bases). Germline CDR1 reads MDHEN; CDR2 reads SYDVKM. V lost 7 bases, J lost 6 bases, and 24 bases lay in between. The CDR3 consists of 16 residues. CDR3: CASIPPVSGNRNGYTF. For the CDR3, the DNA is TGTGCCAGCATCCCCCCAGTTTCAGGGAATAGGAATGGCTACACCTTC.

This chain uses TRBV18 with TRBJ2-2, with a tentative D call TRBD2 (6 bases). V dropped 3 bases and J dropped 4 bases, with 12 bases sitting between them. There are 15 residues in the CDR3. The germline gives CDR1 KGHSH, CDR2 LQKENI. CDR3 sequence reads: CASSPTEGSTGELFF. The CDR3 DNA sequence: TGTGCCAGCTCACCCACGGAGGGAAGCACCGGGGAGCTGTTTTTT. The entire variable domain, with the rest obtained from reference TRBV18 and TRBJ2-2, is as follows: NAGVMQNPRHLVRRRGQEARLRCSPMKGHSHVYWYRQLPEEGLKFMVYLQKENIIDESGMPKERFSAEFPKEGPSILRIQQVVRGDSAAYFCASSPTEGSTGELFFGEGSRLTVL.

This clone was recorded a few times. The CDR3 is CASSLNGEVDTQYF. CDR3 DNA sequence: TGCGCCAGCAGCTTGAATGGTGAGGTAGATACGCAGTATTTT. V usage is TRBV5-1 and J usage is TRBJ2-3; D call uncertain. The CDR3 sequence is 14 residues long. Per germline, CDR1 SGHRS and CDR2 YFSETQ. V shed 1 base and J shed 5 bases, with 11 bases lying between them.

Here the CDR3 reads CASSRRQDHYEQYF. In DNA, the CDR3 is TGTGCCAGCAGTCGAAGACAGGACCACTACGAGCAGTACTTC. The rearrangement links TRBV28 to TRBJ2-5, with a tentative D call TRBD1 (6 bases). The J call may be incorrect, as the DNA end agrees better with TRBJ2-7. Per germline, CDR1 MDHEN and CDR2 SYDVKM. CDR3 length: 14 residues.

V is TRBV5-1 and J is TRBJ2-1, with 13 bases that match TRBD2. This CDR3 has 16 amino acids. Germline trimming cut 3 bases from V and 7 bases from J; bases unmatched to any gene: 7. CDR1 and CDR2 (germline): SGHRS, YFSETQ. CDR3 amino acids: CASSSGLAGPVNEQFF. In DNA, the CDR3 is TGCGCCAGCAGCTCGGGACTAGCGGGGCCCGTTAATGAGCAGTTCTTC.

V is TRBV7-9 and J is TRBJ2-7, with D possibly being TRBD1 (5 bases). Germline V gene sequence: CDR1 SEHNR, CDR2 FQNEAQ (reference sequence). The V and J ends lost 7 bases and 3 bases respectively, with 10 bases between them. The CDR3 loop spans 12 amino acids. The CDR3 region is CASTTGIYEQYF. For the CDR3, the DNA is TGTGCCAGCACCACAGGAATCTACGAGCAGTACTTC.

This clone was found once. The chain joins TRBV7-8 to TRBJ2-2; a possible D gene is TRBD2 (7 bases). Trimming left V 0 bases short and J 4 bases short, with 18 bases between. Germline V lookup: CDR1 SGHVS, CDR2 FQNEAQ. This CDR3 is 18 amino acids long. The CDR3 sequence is CASSLAGGGVRGTGELFF. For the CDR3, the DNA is TGTGCCAGCAGCTTAGCGGGAGGGGGGGTTAGGGGCACCGGGGAGCTGTTTTTT.

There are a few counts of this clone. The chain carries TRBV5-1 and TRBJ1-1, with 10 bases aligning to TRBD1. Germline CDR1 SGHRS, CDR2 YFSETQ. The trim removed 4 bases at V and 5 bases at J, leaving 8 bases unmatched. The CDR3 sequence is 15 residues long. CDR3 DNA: TGCGCCAGCAGCGTCCATGGACAGGGGGAGACTGAAGCTTTCTTT. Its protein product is CASSVHGQGETEAFF.

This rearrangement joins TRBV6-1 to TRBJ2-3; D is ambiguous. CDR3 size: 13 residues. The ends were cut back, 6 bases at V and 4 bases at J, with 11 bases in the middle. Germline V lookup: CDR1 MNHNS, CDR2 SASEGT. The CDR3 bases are TGTGCCAGCAGGTTCTCGGGTCCAGATACGCAGTATTTT. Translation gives CASRFSGPDTQYF.

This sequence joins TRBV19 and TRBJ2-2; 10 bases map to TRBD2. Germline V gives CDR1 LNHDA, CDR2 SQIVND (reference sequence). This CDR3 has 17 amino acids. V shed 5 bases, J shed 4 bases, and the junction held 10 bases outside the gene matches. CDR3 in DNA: TGTGCCAGTAGTCCCTACCGGCTAGCGGGGGTCACCGGGGAGCTGTTTTTT. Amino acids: CASSPYRLAGVTGELFF.

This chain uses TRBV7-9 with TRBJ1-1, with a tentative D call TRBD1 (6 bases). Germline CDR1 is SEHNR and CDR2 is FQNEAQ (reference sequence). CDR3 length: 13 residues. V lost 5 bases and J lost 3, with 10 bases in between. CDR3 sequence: CASSTQGDTEAFF. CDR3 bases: TGTGCCAGCAGCACACAGGGTGACACTGAAGCTTTCTTT. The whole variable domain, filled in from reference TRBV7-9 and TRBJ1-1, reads DTGVSQNPRHKITKRGQNVTFRCDPISEHNRLYWYRQTLGQGPEFLTYFQNEAQLEKSRLLSDRFSAERPKGSFSTLEIQRTEQGDSAMYLCASSTQGDTEAFFGQGTRLTVV.

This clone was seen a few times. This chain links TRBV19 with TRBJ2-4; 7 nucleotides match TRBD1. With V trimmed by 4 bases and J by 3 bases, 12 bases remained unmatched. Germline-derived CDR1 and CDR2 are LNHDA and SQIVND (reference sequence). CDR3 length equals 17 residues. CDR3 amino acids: CASSKNQLGTVKNIQYF. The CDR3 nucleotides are TGTGCCAGTAGTAAGAACCAGCTTGGGACAGTCAAAAACATTCAGTACTTC.

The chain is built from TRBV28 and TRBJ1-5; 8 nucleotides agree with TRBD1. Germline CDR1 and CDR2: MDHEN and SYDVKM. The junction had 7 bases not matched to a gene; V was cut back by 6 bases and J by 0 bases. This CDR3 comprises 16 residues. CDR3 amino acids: CASSLDRGYSNQPQHF. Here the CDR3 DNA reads TGTGCCAGCAGCCTCGACAGGGGTTATAGCAATCAGCCCCAGCATTTT.

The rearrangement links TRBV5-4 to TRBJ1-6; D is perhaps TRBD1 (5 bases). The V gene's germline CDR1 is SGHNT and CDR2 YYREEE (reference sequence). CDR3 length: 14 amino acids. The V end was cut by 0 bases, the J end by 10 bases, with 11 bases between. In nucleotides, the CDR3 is TGTGCCAGCAGCTTGGTCGCAGGGAAATCACCCCTCCACTTT. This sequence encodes CASSLVAGKSPLHF.